These T cell receptor beta chains were read from a single sample in a study of blood T cells in healthy people across ages. MiXCR was run by TCRdb on the 5' RACE reads, yielding one entry per CDR3 protein. There are over a million distinct CDR3 sequences in the sample; around 59% occur only once, and 6.5% to 8.5% lies in the top ten. The specimen sequenced was blood. Receptor source: a man younger than 35 in good health. Both conserved end residues are part of each CDR3. The D gene is left open where the match is weak. Only some rows state a clone size, as once, few, many or a class for expanded clones.

abundance,j_gene,v_gene,d_gene,len,CDR3nt,CDR3aa
.,TRBJ1-5,TRBV15,.,16,TGTGCCACCAGCAGAGTGGGAAAAGAGGGCAATCAGCCCCAGCATTTT,CATSRVGKEGNQPQHF
.,TRBJ1-5,TRBV6-5,.,15,TGTGCCAGCAGTTATTCGCCAGGGTCTGATCAGCCCCAGCATTTT,CASSYSPGSDQPQHF
.,TRBJ2-1,TRBV15,.,15,TGTGCCACCAGCAGAGAGGATTTGAGCCTTAATGAGCGGTTCTTC,CATSREDLSLNERFF
.,TRBJ2-7,TRBV10-3,.,15,TGTGCCATCAGTGAGCCCAGGGCCGTAGCCTACGAGCAGTACTTC,CAISEPRAVAYEQYF
.,TRBJ1-2,TRBV10-3,.,16,TGTGCCATCAGTGAGTCTGCAGAATTTATAAGCTATGGCTACACCTTC,CAISESAEFISYGYTF
.,TRBJ1-6,TRBV7-6,.,18,TGTGCCAGCAGCTTAACGGATTCCCCTCTTCCCGATAATTCACCCCTCCACTTT,CASSLTDSPLPDNSPLHF
.,TRBJ2-7,TRBV6-5,.,12,TGTGCCAGCAGGAGGACCTCCTACGAGCAGTACTTC,CASRRTSYEQYF
.,TRBJ1-2,TRBV4-3,.,16,TGCGCCAGCAGCCAAGATCAAGTCCCCCAGCACTATGGCTACACCTTC,CASSQDQVPQHYGYTF
.,TRBJ2-5,TRBV7-2,TRBD2,14,TGTGCCAGCTCAGCGGGGATCCGGGGAGAGACCCAGTACTTC,CASSAGIRGETQYF
.,TRBJ1-5,TRBV10-3,TRBD1,17,TGTGCCATCAGTGAGGACGGGCAGGGGGTGGCGAATCAGCCCCAGCATTTT,CAISEDGQGVANQPQHF
few,TRBJ1-2,TRBV13,.,15,TGTGCCAGCAGCTTAGCCAGGGGCGTTTTGCATGGCTACACCTTC,CASSLARGVLHGYTF